The 24 T cell receptor beta chains given below trace back to one sample, sequenced in a study of Graves' ophthalmopathy and Graves' hyperthyroidism. RNA transcripts served as template for amplifying TCR beta CDR3 sequences. RT-PCR in the first round used HTBI primers; a second-round multiplex PCR followed. From the multiplex PCR reads, TCRdb called clonotypes with MiXCR, one entry per CDR3 protein. The sample includes about 370,000 distinct CDR3 sequences, about a sixth of them seen just once. Sequenced input: peripheral blood. The receptors stem from an adult woman with stable Graves' hyperthyroidism.

This clonotype has ten or more counts. The CDR3 region has the DNA TGTGCCAGCAGTCTAGGAGGTATTTCGGCCAAAAACATTCAGTACTTC. Residues: CASSLGGISAKNIQYF. The chain is built from TRBV28 and TRBJ2-4, with D tentatively TRBD2 (5 bases). The CDR3 loop spans 16 amino acids. Trimming left V 5 bases short and J 1 base short, with 15 bases between. Germline V gene sequence: CDR1 MDHEN, CDR2 SYDVKM.

At least ten counts were recorded for this clonotype. The chain uses TRBV6-5 and TRBJ2-7; TRBD1 might be the D (6 bases). This CDR3 comprises 14 residues. Germline CDR1 and CDR2: MNHEY and SVGAGI. The V end was cut by 2 bases, the J end by 1 base, with 9 bases between. As DNA, the CDR3 is TGTGCCAGCAGTTACCGGACAGTTTCCTACGAGCAGTACTTC. It is translated as CASSYRTVSYEQYF.

V and J are TRBV24-1 and TRBJ2-2, with no clear D. V lost 3 bases to trimming and J lost 1 base, with 8 bases between them. CDR3 length: 15 residues. CDR1 KGHDR and CDR2 SFDVKD come from the germline V gene. CDR3 in DNA: TGTGCCACCAGTGATCCAGCGCAGAACACCGGGGAGCTGTTTTTT. Translating it yields CATSDPAQNTGELFF.

This clonotype was observed at least ten times. V usage is TRBV27 and J usage is TRBJ1-1; weak D call: TRBD1 (6 bases). CDR1 MNHEY and CDR2 SMNVEV come from the germline V gene (reference sequence). V shed 1 base and J shed 3 bases, with 6 bases lying between them. The CDR3 has 13 residues. Written as DNA, the CDR3 is TGTGCCAGCAGTTTATACAGGGACACTGAAGCTTTCTTT. It specifies CASSLYRDTEAFF.

This clonotype was recorded many times. The V and J genes are TRBV20-1 and TRBJ2-5, with a tentative D call TRBD2 (7 bases). The CDR3 sequence is 14 residues long. From germline, CDR1 is DFQATT and CDR2 SNEGSKA (reference sequence). V was shortened by 8 bases and J by 5 bases, with 21 bases between the two germline ends. CDR3 loop: CSPRKAGAVETQYF. The CDR3, as DNA: TGCAGTCCTCGAAAGGCGGGGGCGGTGGAGACCCAGTACTTC.

In this sample, this clonotype turned up many times. The chain recombines TRBV30 with TRBJ2-2; the D gene could be TRBD1 or TRBD2 (5 bases each). Germline V lookup: CDR1 GTSNPN, CDR2 SVGIG (reference sequence). Trimming removed 3 bases at V and 8 bases at J, with 10 bases between. The CDR3 totals 12 residues. CDR3 region: CAWRIEGGELFF. CDR3 DNA: TGTGCCTGGAGGATTGAGGGGGGGGAGCTGTTTTTT.

This clonotype was detected many times. The rearrangement joins TRBV11-2 to TRBJ1-1; TRBD1 matches 7 bases. CDR1 SGHAT and CDR2 FQNNGV come from the germline V gene. This CDR3 is 16 amino acids long. Unmatched junction bases numbered 9, after V lost 5 bases and J lost 0 bases. CDR3 sequence: CASSLVPQGLNTEAFF. CDR3 coding DNA: TGTGCCAGCAGCCTAGTACCACAGGGGTTGAACACTGAAGCTTTCTTT.

The CDR3 spells CASSLKTVQETQYF. The CDR3 DNA sequence: TGTGCCAGCAGCTTAAAAACGGTGCAAGAGACCCAGTACTTC. This rearrangement joins TRBV7-9 to TRBJ2-5; D gene unclear. V lost 2 bases and J 2 bases, leaving 9 bases between the germline ends. CDR3 length equals 14 residues. The germline gives CDR1 SEHNR, CDR2 FQNEAQ (reference sequence).

This clonotype was recorded at least ten times. V and J are TRBV27 and TRBJ2-5, with no clear D. Germline CDR1 is MNHEY and CDR2 is SMNVEV (reference sequence). The CDR3 is 11 residues long. V was shortened by 10 bases and J by 9 bases, with 15 bases between the two germline ends. The CDR3 spells CATRFGLAQYF. The DNA of the CDR3 is TGTGCCACTCGGTTTGGGTTGGCCCAGTACTTC.

Note on this clonotype: A much more abundant neighbour one base away suggests this may be a read error. The chain combines TRBV29-1 with TRBJ1-2; weak D call: TRBD1 (6 bases). Trimming took 3 bases from V and 12 from J, leaving 11 bases between them. This CDR3 region has 10 residues. Germline V gives CDR1 SQVTM, CDR2 ANQGSEA. CDR3 bases: TGCAGCGTTGAGGGGGGGGCTGACACCTTC. It is translated as CSVEGGADTF.

V gene TRBV5-1 combines with J gene TRBJ1-6; no clear D gene. CDR3 length: 16 residues. The germline V gene has CDR1 SGHRS and CDR2 YFSETQ. Trimming shortened V by 0 bases and J by 2 bases, and 9 bases separated the two germline ends. The CDR3 DNA reads TGCGCCAGCAGCTTGGAGGCTACAGCCTATAATTCACCCCTCCACTTT. It translates to CASSLEATAYNSPLHF.

This clonotype has more than one count but fewer than ten. The chain carries TRBV5-1 and TRBJ2-5; 9 nucleotides match TRBD2. Per the germline V gene, CDR1 is SGHRS and CDR2 is YFSETQ. The CDR3 length is 15 residues. V shed 4 bases and J 5 bases; nucleotides not matched to a gene: 9. The CDR3 DNA reads as TGCGCCAGCAGCCGTAGCGGGAGAGTGGGTGAGACCCAGTACTTC. It specifies CASSRSGRVGETQYF.

The chain recombines TRBV27 with TRBJ1-1; D remains unclear. CDR1 and CDR2 (germline): MNHEY, SMNVEV (reference sequence). The V and J ends lost 5 bases and 4 bases respectively, with 17 bases between them. The CDR3 contains 15 residues. In DNA form, the CDR3 reads TGTGCCAGCAGTCCCTCGGCCACCGGGAGCACTGAAGCTTTCTTT. Translating gives CASSPSATGSTEAFF.

This rearrangement joins TRBV4-2 to TRBJ1-2; the D is unclear. V gave up 4 bases and J gave up 7 bases, with 25 bases separating them. The CDR3 is 17 amino acids. CDR1 and CDR2 from the germline V gene are LGHNA and YNFKEQ. The CDR3 coding sequence is TGTGCCAGCAGCCGACTGCAAGTGGCGAGTGCAGCTAGTGGCTACACCTTC. This encodes CASSRLQVASAASGYTF.

The CDR3 DNA reads as TGTGCCAGCTCACCCATGCGGACAGCTTATCAGCCCCAGCATTTT. Translated: CASSPMRTAYQPQHF. The J gene is TRBJ1-5, the V gene TRBV18, with D maybe TRBD1 (6 bases). The V gene lost 3 bases and the J gene lost 5 bases, with 14 bases spanning the gap. The CDR3 runs to 15 residues. Germline V lookup: CDR1 KGHSH, CDR2 LQKENI.

This clonotype was observed many times. CDR3 region: CATSGYGRGELFF. As DNA, the CDR3 is TGTGCCACCAGCGGATATGGGAGAGGGGAGCTGTTTTTT. The chain combines TRBV15 with TRBJ2-2; tentatively, D is TRBD2 (5 bases). The CDR3 totals 13 residues. Trimming pared 5 bases from V and 8 bases from J, leaving 12 bases between. Germline V gene sequence: CDR1 LNHNV, CDR2 YYDKDF (reference sequence).

This clonotype was observed many times. The chain links TRBV30 to TRBJ2-7, with no clear D. The germline CDR1 and CDR2 sequences are GTSNPN and SVGIG (reference sequence). V gave up 1 base and J gave up 0 bases, with 10 bases separating them. The CDR3 has 14 amino acids. In DNA form, the CDR3 reads TGTGCCTGGAGTGCCATTTCCACCTCCTACGAGCAGTACTTC. Its translation: CAWSAISTSYEQYF.

This clonotype was detected ten times or more. The chain carries TRBV6-5 and TRBJ2-7, with 7 positions matching TRBD1. CDR3 length equals 15 residues. Germline V gives CDR1 MNHEY, CDR2 SVGAGI. The junction had 8 bases not matched to a gene; V was cut back by 2 bases and J by 4 bases. The CDR3 reads CASSYGDSIKYEQYF. CDR3 in DNA: TGTGCCAGCAGTTACGGGGACAGTATAAAGTACGAGCAGTACTTC.

This clonotype was counted only a few times. The chain joins TRBV5-6 to TRBJ1-5, with TRBD1 identical over 9 bases. Germline trimming cut 0 bases from V and 5 bases from J; bases unmatched to any gene: 3. The CDR3 totals 15 residues. Germline CDR1 reads SGHDT; CDR2 reads YYEEEE. The DNA of the CDR3 is TGTGCCAGCAGCTTGGGGACAGGGGACGATCAGCCCCAGCATTTT. Translation: CASSLGTGDDQPQHF.

This clonotype was observed a single time. The chain links TRBV28 to TRBJ1-5; D gene unclear. The CDR3 is made up of 14 amino acids. Germline CDR1 reads MDHEN; CDR2 reads SYDVKM. The V and J ends lost 7 bases and 5 bases respectively, with 15 bases between them. The CDR3 here is CASTSKSEDQPQHF. The DNA for the CDR3 is TGTGCCAGCACCAGCAAGAGTGAGGATCAGCCCCAGCATTTT.

This clonotype was detected a few times. V is TRBV29-1 and J is TRBJ1-1, with D perhaps matching TRBD1 (5 bases). The germline V gene encodes CDR1 SQVTM and CDR2 ANQGSEA. V dropped 4 bases and J dropped 0 bases, with 12 bases sitting between them. This CDR3 is 14 amino acids long. CDR3 DNA: TGCAGCGTTGGAGGGGATTACGTGAACACTGAAGCTTTCTTT. Its protein product is CSVGGDYVNTEAFF.

At least ten counts were recorded for this clonotype. CDR3 coding DNA: TGTGCCAGCAGACCTCTGGACAGATCCTATGGCTACACCTTC. Amino acids: CASRPLDRSYGYTF. The chain uses TRBV6-5 and TRBJ1-2; possible D gene TRBD1, 6 bases. Germline V gene sequence: CDR1 MNHEY, CDR2 SVGAGI. Deletions cut 6 bases from V and 4 bases from J, with 15 bases between. This CDR3 has 14 amino acids.

This clonotype was seen repeatedly, ten times or more. V usage is TRBV6-1 and J usage is TRBJ1-1, with D unresolved. V was clipped by 1 base and J by 0 bases, with 15 bases between them. The CDR3 loop spans 17 amino acids. Germline assignment: CDR1 MNHNS and CDR2 SASEGT. The CDR3 nucleotides read TGTGCCAGCAGTGAAGGGGTTCGAATGACCTTGAACACTGAAGCTTTCTTT. Translating it yields CASSEGVRMTLNTEAFF.

The sample holds many counts of this clonotype. The CDR3 region has the DNA TGTGCCAGCAGCTCCTCGACAGAGTACACCGGGGAGCTGTTTTTT. Encoded protein: CASSSSTEYTGELFF. V gene TRBV7-2 combines with J gene TRBJ2-2; D is possibly TRBD1 (5 bases). Trimming pared 4 bases from V and 3 bases from J, leaving 12 bases between. CDR1 is SGHTA and CDR2 is FQGNSA in the germline V gene. CDR3 size: 15 residues.